The present T cell receptor (beta chain) was sequenced within a study of shared clonotypes between healthy human individuals. CDR3 size: 15 residues. Germline-derived CDR1 and CDR2 are MNHNS and SASEGT. Deletions cut 11 bases from V and 1 base from J, with 18 bases between. Study-wide results and limits: All-four-donor shared clonotypes had higher generation probabilities than non-shared clonotypes did.

Clones were sequenced by immunoSEQ multiplex PCR, and TCRdb holds only the in-frame ones, with some missing. Among over a million clones listed, about 80% were seen once. Note on this clone: Its antigen remains unknown.

The sequencing input was memory CD4+ T cells from PBMCs. The subset was: CD45RA-negative fraction. V and J are TRBV6-1 and TRBJ1-5; weak D call: TRBD1 (5 bases). The origin of this receptor is a man younger than 30 in good health. Some clones in this sample may be carry-over from other donors' samples. The CDR3 nucleotides are TGTGCCGGAGGGAGGCAGGGCCGCAGCAATCAGCCCCAGCATTTT. Amino acids: CAGGRQGRSNQPQHF.